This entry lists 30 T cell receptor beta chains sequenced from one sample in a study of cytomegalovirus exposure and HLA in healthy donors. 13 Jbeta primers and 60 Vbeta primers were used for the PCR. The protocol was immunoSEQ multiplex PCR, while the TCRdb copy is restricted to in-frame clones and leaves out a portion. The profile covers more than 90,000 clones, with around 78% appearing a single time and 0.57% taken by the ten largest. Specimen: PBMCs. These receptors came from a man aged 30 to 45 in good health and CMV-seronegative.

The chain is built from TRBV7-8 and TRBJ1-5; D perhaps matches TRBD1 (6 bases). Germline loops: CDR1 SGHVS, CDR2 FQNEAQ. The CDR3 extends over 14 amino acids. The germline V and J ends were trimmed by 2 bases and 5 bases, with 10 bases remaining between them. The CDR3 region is CASSLTGSHQPQHF. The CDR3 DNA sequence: TGTGCCAGCAGCTTAACAGGGTCCCATCAGCCCCAGCATTTT.

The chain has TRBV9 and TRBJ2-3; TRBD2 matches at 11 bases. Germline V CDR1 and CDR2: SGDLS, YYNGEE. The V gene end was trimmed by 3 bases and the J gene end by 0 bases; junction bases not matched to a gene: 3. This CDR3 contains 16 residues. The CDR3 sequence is CASSDRLAGSTDTQYF. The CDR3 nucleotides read TGTGCCAGCAGCGATAGACTAGCGGGGAGCACAGATACGCAGTATTTT.

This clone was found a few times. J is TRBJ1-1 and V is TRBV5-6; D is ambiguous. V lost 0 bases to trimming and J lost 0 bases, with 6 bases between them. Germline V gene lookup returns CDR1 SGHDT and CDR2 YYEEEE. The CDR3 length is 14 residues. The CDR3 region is CASSLGGVNTEAFF. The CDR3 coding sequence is TGTGCCAGCAGCTTGGGGGGAGTGAACACTGAAGCTTTCTTT. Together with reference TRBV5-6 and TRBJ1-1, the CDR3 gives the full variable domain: DAGVTQSPTHLIKTRGQQVTLRCSPKSGHDTVSWYQQALGQGPQFIFQYYEEEERQRGNFPDRFSGHQFPNYSSELNVNALLLGDSALYLCASSLGGVNTEAFFGQGTRLTVV.

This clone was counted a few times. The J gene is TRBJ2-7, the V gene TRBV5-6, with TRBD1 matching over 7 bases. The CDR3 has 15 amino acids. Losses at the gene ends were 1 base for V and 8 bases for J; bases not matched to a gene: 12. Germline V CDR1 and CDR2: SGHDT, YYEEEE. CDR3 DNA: TGTGCCAGCAGCTTGAATTACCCCCAGGGGGAAAAGCAGTACTTC. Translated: CASSLNYPQGEKQYF.

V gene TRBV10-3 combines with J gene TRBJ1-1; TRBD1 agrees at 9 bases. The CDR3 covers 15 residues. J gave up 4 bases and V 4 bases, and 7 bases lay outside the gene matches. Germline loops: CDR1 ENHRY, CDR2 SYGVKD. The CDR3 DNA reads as TGTGCCATCAGTGTACAGGGGGCGGGAGGCACTGAAGCTTTCTTT. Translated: CAISVQGAGGTEAFF.

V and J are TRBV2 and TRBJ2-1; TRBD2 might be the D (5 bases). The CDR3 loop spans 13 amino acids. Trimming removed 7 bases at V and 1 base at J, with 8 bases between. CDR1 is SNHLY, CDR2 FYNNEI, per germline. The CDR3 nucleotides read TGTGCCAGCAAGAGAGGGTCCTACAATGAGCAGTTCTTC. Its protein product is CASKRGSYNEQFF.

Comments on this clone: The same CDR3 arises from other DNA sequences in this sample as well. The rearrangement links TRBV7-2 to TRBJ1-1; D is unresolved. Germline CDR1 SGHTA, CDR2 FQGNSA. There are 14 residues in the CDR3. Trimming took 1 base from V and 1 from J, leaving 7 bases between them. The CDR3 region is CASSLVPGNTEAFF. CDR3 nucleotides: TGTGCCAGCAGCTTAGTACCGGGGAACACTGAAGCTTTCTTT.

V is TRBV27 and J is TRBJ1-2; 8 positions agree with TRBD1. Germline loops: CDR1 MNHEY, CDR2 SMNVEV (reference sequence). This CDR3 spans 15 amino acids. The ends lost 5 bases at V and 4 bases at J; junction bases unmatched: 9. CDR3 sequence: CASSQRDRPVYGYTF. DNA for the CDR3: TGTGCCAGCAGTCAAAGGGACAGGCCTGTCTATGGCTACACCTTC.

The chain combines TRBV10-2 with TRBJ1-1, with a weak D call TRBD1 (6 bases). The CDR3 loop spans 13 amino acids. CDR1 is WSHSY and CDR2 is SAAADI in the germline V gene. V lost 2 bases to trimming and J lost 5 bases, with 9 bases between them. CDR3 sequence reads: CASSEQGKTEAFF. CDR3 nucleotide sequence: TGCGCCAGCAGTGAGCAGGGGAAAACTGAAGCTTTCTTT.

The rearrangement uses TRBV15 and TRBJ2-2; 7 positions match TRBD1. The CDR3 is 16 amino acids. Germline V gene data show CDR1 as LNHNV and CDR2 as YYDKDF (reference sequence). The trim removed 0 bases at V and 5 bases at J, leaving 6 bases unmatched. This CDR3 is CATSRDQGVVTGELFF. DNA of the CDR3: TGTGCCACCAGCAGAGATCAGGGGGTAGTAACCGGGGAGCTGTTTTTT. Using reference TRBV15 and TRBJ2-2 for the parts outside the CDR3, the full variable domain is DAMVIQNPRYQVTQFGKPVTLSCSQTLNHNVMYWYQQKSSQAPKLLFHYYDKDFNNEADTPDNFQSRRPNTSFCFLDIRSPGLGDTAMYLCATSRDQGVVTGELFFGEGSRLTVL.

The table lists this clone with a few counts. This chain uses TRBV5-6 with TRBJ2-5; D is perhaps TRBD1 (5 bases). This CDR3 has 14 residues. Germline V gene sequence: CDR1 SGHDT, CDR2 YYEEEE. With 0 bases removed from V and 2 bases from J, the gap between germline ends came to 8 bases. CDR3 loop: CASSLVQVQETQYF. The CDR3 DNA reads TGTGCCAGCAGCTTGGTACAGGTACAAGAGACCCAGTACTTC.

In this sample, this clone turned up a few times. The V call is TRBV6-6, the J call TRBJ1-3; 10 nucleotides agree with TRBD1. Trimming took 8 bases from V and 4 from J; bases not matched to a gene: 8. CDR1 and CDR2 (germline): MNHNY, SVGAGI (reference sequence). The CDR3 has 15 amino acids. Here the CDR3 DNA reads TGTGCCAGCCAACTCGACAGGGGGCACGGAAACACCATATATTTT. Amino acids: CASQLDRGHGNTIYF.

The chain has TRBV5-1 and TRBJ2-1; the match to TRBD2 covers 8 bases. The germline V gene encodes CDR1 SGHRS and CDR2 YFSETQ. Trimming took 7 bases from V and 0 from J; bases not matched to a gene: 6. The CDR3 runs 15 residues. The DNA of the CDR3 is TGCGCCAGCGGGCTAGCGGGCCGCTCCTACAATGAGCAGTTCTTC. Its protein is CASGLAGRSYNEQFF.

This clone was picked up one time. CDR3 in DNA: TGTGCCAGCAGTGACTCCCCACGGGACAGAGACTCCTACGAGCAGTACGTC. This translates into CASSDSPRDRDSYEQYV. This sequence joins TRBV6-4 and TRBJ2-7; 7 positions match TRBD1. The CDR3 consists of 17 residues. Trimming removed 0 bases from V and 0 bases from J; junction bases left unmatched: 8. Germline V lookup: CDR1 MRHNA, CDR2 SNTAGT.

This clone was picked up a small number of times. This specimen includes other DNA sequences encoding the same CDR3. The CDR3 nucleotides read TGTGCCAGCAGTTACGTGCCGGGAAGCTCCTACGAGCAGTACTTC. Residues: CASSYVPGSSYEQYF. The V call is TRBV6-5, the J call TRBJ2-7; maybe TRBD2 (5 bases). V gave up 2 bases and J gave up 0 bases, with 11 bases separating them. The CDR3 sequence is 15 residues long. The germline V gene has CDR1 MNHEY and CDR2 SVGAGI.

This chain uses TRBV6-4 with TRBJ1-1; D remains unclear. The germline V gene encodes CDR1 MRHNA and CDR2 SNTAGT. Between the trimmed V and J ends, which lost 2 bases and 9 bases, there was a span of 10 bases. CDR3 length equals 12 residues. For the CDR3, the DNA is TGTGCCAGCAGTGACGGTGTCAGTAAAGCTTTCTTT. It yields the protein CASSDGVSKAFF.

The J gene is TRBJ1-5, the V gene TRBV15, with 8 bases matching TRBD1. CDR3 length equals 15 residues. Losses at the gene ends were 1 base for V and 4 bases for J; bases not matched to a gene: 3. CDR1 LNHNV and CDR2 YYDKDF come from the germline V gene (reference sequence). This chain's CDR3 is CATSRGDRLNQPQHF. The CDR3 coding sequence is TGTGCCACCAGCAGAGGGGACAGGCTGAATCAGCCCCAGCATTTT.

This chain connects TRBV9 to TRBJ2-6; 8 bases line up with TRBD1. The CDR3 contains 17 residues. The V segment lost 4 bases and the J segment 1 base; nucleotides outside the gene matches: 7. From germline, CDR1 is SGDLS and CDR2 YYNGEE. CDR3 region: CASSKWDRPSGANVLTF. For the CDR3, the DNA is TGTGCCAGCAGCAAATGGGACAGGCCATCTGGGGCCAACGTCCTGACTTTC.

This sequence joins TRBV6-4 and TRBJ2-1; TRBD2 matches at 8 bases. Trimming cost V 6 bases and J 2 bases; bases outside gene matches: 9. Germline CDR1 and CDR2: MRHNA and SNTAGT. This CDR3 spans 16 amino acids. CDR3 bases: TGTGCCAGCAGGGAGGGGTGGCGGGGGGCCTACAATGAGCAGTTCTTC. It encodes CASREGWRGAYNEQFF.

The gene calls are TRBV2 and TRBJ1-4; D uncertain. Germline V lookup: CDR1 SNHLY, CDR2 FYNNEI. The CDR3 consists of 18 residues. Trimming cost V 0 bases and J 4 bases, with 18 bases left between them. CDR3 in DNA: TGTGCCAGCAGTGAAGCGCTTCGTGACCTAGCCCTTAATGAAAAACTGTTTTTT. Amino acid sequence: CASSEALRDLALNEKLFF.

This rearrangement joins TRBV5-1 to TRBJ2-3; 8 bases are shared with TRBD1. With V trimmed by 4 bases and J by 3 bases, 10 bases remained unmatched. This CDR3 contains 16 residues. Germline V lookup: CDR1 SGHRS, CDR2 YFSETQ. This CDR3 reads CASSPPQGGKTDTQYF. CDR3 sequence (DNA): TGCGCCAGCAGCCCCCCACAGGGGGGCAAAACAGATACGCAGTATTTT.

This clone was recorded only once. CDR3 sequence reads: CASSPGLLAGYNEQFF. The CDR3 nucleotides are TGTGCCAGTAGTCCTGGTCTACTAGCGGGCTACAATGAGCAGTTCTTC. The rearrangement joins TRBV19 to TRBJ2-1, with 9 bases fitting TRBD2. This CDR3 has 16 amino acids. The V segment lost 5 bases and the J segment 3 bases; nucleotides outside the gene matches: 8. Germline V gives CDR1 LNHDA, CDR2 SQIVND (reference sequence).

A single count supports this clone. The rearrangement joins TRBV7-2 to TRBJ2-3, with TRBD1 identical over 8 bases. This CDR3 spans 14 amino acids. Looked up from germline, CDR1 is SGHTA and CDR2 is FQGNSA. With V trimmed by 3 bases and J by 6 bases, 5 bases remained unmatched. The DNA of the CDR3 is TGTGCCAGCAGCTTCGCAGGGGGCCGGGATACGCAGTATTTT. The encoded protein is CASSFAGGRDTQYF. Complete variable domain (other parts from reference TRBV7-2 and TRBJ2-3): GAGVSQSPSNKVTEKGKDVELRCDPISGHTALYWYRQSLGQGLEFLIYFQGNSAPDKSGLPSDRFSAERTGGSVSTLTIQRTQQEDSAVYLCASSFAGGRDTQYFGPGTRLTVL.

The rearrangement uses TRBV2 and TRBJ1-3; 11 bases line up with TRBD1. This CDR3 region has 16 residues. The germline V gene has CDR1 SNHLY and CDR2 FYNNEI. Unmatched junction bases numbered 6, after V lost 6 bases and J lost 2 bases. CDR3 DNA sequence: TGTGCCAGCAGCGGACAGGGGGCTTTAACTGGAAACACCATATATTTT. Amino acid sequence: CASSGQGALTGNTIYF.

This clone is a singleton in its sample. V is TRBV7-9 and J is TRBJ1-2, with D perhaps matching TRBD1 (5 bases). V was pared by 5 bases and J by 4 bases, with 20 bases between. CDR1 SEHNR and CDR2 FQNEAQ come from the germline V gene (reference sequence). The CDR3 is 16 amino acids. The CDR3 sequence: CASSPGGVMYGYGYTF. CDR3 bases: TGTGCCAGCAGCCCCGGGGGGGTCATGTACGGCTATGGCTACACCTTC.

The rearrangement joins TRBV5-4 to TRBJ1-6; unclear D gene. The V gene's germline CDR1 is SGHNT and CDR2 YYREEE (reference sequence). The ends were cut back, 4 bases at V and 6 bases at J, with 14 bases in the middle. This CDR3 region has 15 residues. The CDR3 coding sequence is TGTGCCAGCAGCCCATCTGGGTCGGGTAATTCACCCCTCCACTTT. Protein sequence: CASSPSGSGNSPLHF.

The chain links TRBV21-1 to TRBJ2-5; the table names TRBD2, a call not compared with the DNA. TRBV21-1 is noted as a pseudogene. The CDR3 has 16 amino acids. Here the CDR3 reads CAVQKGLAGTKETQYF. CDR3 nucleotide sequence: TGTGCCGTCCAGAAGGGACTAGCGGGTACTAAAGAGACCCAGTACTTC.

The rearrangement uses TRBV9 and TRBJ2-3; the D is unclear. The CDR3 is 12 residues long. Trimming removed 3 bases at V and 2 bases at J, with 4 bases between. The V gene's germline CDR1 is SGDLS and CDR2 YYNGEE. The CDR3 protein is CASSAFTDTQYF. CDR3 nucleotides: TGTGCCAGCAGCGCGTTCACAGATACGCAGTATTTT.

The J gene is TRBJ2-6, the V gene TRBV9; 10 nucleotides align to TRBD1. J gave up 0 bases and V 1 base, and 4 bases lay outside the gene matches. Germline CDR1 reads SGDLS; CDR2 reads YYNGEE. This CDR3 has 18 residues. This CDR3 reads CASSVSGTGDSGANVLTF. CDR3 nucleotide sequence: TGTGCCAGCAGCGTATCCGGGACAGGGGACTCTGGGGCCAACGTCCTGACTTTC.

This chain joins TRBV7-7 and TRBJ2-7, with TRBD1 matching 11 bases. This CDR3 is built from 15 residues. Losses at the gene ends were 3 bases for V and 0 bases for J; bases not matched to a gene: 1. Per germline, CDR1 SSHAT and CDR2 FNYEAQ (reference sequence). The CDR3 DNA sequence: TGTGCCAGCAGCTTCGGGACAGGGGGCTCCTACGAGCAGTACTTC. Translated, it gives CASSFGTGGSYEQYF.